The rows below give T cell receptor beta chains drawn from one sample of a study of regulatory T cells in long-lasting Graves disease. TCRdb re-called the multiplex PCR reads through MiXCR, storing one row per CDR3 protein. The repertoire holds around 400,000 distinct CDR3 sequences, with 15% as singletons. The source material was peripheral blood mononuclear cells (PBMCs), sampled at new diagnosis, from a patient treated with antithyroid drugs. The source is a female donor with Graves disease. The CDR3 runs from the conserved cysteine through the conserved F or W. Each record gives: clone size, V gene, J gene, D gene, CDR3 DNA, CDR3 protein. A D gene is named only where the DNA matches it firmly. Clone size is stated in some rows and not others, as once, few, many or a class when expanded.

>many|TRBV18|TRBJ2-7|TRBD1
TGTGCCAGCTCACCCTTGACAGGGAGCCACGAGCAGTACTTC
CASSPLTGSHEQYF
>many|TRBV28|TRBJ2-7|NA
TGTGCCACCAGACAGAGCAGCTCCTACGAGCAGTACTTC
CATRQSSSYEQYF
>few|TRBV20-1|TRBJ2-3|NA
TGCAGTGCTAGAGGGTTTTACACAGATACGCAGTATTTT
CSARGFYTDTQYF
>few|TRBV20-1|TRBJ1-2|NA
TGCAGTGCAGCCGGACATTTGGTCTATGGCTACACCTTC
CSAAGHLVYGYTF
>many|TRBV4-1|TRBJ1-1|NA
TGCGCCAGCAGCCACCCGGGACATAGGGACACTGAAGCTTTCTTT
CASSHPGHRDTEAFF
>NA|TRBV7-9|TRBJ2-4|NA
TGTGCCAGCAGCCCTAGTCCCGCGGGGATAGCCAAAGACATTCAGTACTTC
CASSPSPAGIAKDIQYF
>many|TRBV28|TRBJ2-1|TRBD2
TGTGCCAGCAAAGCATTGGGAGGGCCAAGCTCCTACAATGAGCAGTTCTTC
CASKALGGPSSYNEQFF
>few|TRBV7-8|TRBJ1-2|NA
TGTGCCAGCAGCTTAAGTCGTCAGCTTAACTATGGCTACACCTTC
CASSLSRQLNYGYTF
>many|TRBV4-1|TRBJ2-3|TRBD2
TGCGCCAGCAGCCGAAGCCTGACTAGCGGGAGCGAGGATACGCAGTATTTT
CASSRSLTSGSEDTQYF
>few|TRBV27|TRBJ1-3|NA
TGTGCCAGCAGTAAATCGGGACGGACTGGAAACACCATATATTTT
CASSKSGRTGNTIYF
>many|TRBV5-1|TRBJ2-1|NA
TGCGCCAGCAGCTTGGCCCGAGGCTCCTACAATGAGCAGTTCTTC
CASSLARGSYNEQFF
>many|TRBV12-3/TRBV12-4|TRBJ2-1|NA
TGTGCCAGTGGTCCCGGGAATGAGCAGTTCTTC
CASGPGNEQFF
>many|TRBV6-1|TRBJ1-1|NA
TGTGCCAGCAGTGAATACGGAGGGGCGAGGGACACTGAAGCTTTCTTT
CASSEYGGARDTEAFF
>NA|TRBV5-8|TRBJ2-1|TRBD2
TGTGCCAGCAGCTTGTCGACTAGCGGGAGTTTATCCTACAATGAGCAGCTCTTC
CASSLSTSGSLSYNEQLF
>NA|TRBV5-1|TRBJ1-1|TRBD1
TGCGCCAGCAGCGGGCTGACAGGGGGCAACACTGAAGCTTTCTTT
CASSGLTGGNTEAFF
>few|TRBV4-1|TRBJ2-6|NA
TGCGCCAGCAGCCAAGTGATCCACTCTGGGGCCAACGTCCTGACTTTC
CASSQVIHSGANVLTF
>NA|TRBV12-3/TRBV12-4|TRBJ2-7|TRBD1
TGTGCCAGCAGTTTAATTGGGACAGGGGGCTCCTACGAGCAGTACTTC
CASSLIGTGGSYEQYF
>many|TRBV28|TRBJ1-1|NA
TGTGCCAGCCCCCCTAGTAGGGCGGGGGCTGAAGCTTTCTTT
CASPPSRAGAEAFF
>many|TRBV5-1|TRBJ1-2|TRBD1
TGCGCCAGCAGCTCACCAGGGGGCTTGGACTATGGCTACACCTTC
CASSSPGGLDYGYTF
>few|TRBV7-3|TRBJ1-1|TRBD1
TGTACCAGCAGCCCTGGACAGGGGTGGACTGAAGCTTTCTTT
CTSSPGQGWTEAFF
>few|TRBV9|TRBJ1-6|NA
TGTGCCAGCAGCGTAGATGAGGGGGTCGTCTCACCCCTCCACTTT
CASSVDEGVVSPLHF
>NA|TRBV5-1|TRBJ1-4|NA
TGCGCCAGCAGCTTGGGGGATACTAATGAAAAACTGTTTTTT
CASSLGDTNEKLFF
>NA|TRBV7-9|TRBJ2-7|TRBD1
TGTGCCAGCAGCTTAGGGGACAGGTACGAGCAGTACTTC
CASSLGDRYEQYF
>NA|TRBV28|TRBJ2-1|NA
TGTGCCAGCAGCCACACGGAGCAGTTCTTC
CASSHTEQFF
>many|TRBV27|TRBJ1-6|NA
TGTGCCAGCAGTTCCCCCACTCGACAATCCAATTCACCCCTCCACTTT
CASSSPTRQSNSPLHF
>many|TRBV30|TRBJ1-5|NA
TGTGCCTGGAGTGGGGGGACGGCCCGCCCGCCCCAGCATTTT
CAWSGGTARPPQHF
>many|TRBV7-8|TRBJ2-7|NA
TGTGCCAGCAGCTTAGAAAGGGAGGACGAGCAGTACTTC
CASSLEREDEQYF
>many|TRBV15|TRBJ2-3|TRBD2
TGTGCCACCACCCCAATCCTAGCGGGATTTCTCTCCAGCACAGATACGCAGTATTTT
CATTPILAGFLSSTDTQYF
>many|TRBV7-2|TRBJ2-7|TRBD1
TGTGCCAGCAGCTCGACAGGGAGCTACGAGCAGTACTTC
CASSSTGSYEQYF
>few|TRBV6-5|TRBJ1-5|TRBD1
TGTGCCGGCAGTTACGGACAGGACAGTAGCAATCAGCCCCAGCACTTT
CAGSYGQDSSNQPQHF
>NA|TRBV12-3/TRBV12-4|TRBJ1-4|NA
TGTGCCAGCAGGGGAGGACAGTCAACTAATGAAAAACTGTTTTTT
CASRGGQSTNEKLFF
>many|TRBV7-2|TRBJ2-6|NA
TGTGCCTCCCTTGAGGTTACTGGGGCCAACGTCCTGACTTTC
CASLEVTGANVLTF
>few|TRBV7-2|TRBJ1-6|TRBD1
TGTGCCAGCAGCTTAGTGGGACAGTCCTCACCCCTCCACTTT
CASSLVGQSSPLHF
>many|TRBV20-1|TRBJ1-3|NA
TGCAGTGCCAACGTCGGAAACACCATATATTTT
CSANVGNTIYF
>NA|TRBV10-3|TRBJ1-1|NA
TGTGCCATCTCTTTACAGAAGAGCACTGAAGCTTTCTTT
CAISLQKSTEAFF
>NA|TRBV19|TRBJ2-7|TRBD1
TGTGCCAGTAGTCCCCGGGACAGGGCGACCTACGAGCAGTACTTC
CASSPRDRATYEQYF
>few|TRBV5-5|TRBJ2-5|TRBD1
TGTGCCAGCAGTTTCGGACAGGGCCAAGAGACCCAGTACTTC
CASSFGQGQETQYF
>many|TRBV6-5|TRBJ2-2|NA
TGTGCCAGCAGTTACGATATTTTTCCACTCCCGGGACACGCGAACACCGGGGAGCTGTTTTTT
CASSYDIFPLPGHANTGELFF
>NA|TRBV5-1|TRBJ2-5|TRBD1
TGCGCCAGCAGCTCCCAGGGGGCGGGAGAGACCCAGTACTTC
CASSSQGAGETQYF
>NA|TRBV24-1|TRBJ2-2|TRBD2
TGTGCCACCAGTGGAGCGGGGGGCCCGAACACCGGGGAGCTGTTTTTT
CATSGAGGPNTGELFF
>few|TRBV15|TRBJ1-1|NA
TGTGCCACCAGCAGAGATGATTTACGCTTTCAAGCTTTCTTT
CATSRDDLRFQAFF
>NA|TRBV25-1|TRBJ1-2|NA
TGTGCCAGCAGGAAAACGGGACAACCTGTTGGAGATGGCTACACCTTC
CASRKTGQPVGDGYTF
>few|TRBV29-1|TRBJ2-3|NA
TGCAGCGTTGAATCGCGACCTGGAGATACGCAGTATTTT
CSVESRPGDTQYF
>few|TRBV7-3|TRBJ1-2|NA
TGTGCCAGCAGCATAGAAGGACAGTCCTATGGCTACACCTTC
CASSIEGQSYGYTF
>many|TRBV9|TRBJ2-5|TRBD1
TGTGCCAGCAGCCCCAGACAGGGGGCTCTTCTCCGCGATTTCCAAGAGACCCAGTACTTC
CASSPRQGALLRDFQETQYF
>many|TRBV7-8|TRBJ1-1|NA
TGTGCCAGCAGCCCCATCAAGCCAGCCCAAGCTTTCTTT
CASSPIKPAQAFF
>few|TRBV15|TRBJ1-3|NA
TGTGCCACCAGCAGGGACACTGGAGACACCATATATTTT
CATSRDTGDTIYF